These 4 T cell receptor beta chains were all obtained from the same sample, sequenced in a study of graft-versus-host responses after intestinal transplantation. Method: immunoSEQ multiplex PCR; TCRdb's copy keeps in-frame clones and lacks some. The table shows 15,000 to 19,000 clones, with over 70% occurring only once. Graft tissue processing released intraepithelial and lamina propria lymphocytes. The sample in question was ileum tissue, obtained 14 days after transplant. These receptors were obtained from a human patient who received an intestinal transplant, so some T cells may come from the graft donor.

The V call is TRBV29-1, the J call TRBJ1-2; D unresolved. The germline CDR1 and CDR2 sequences are SQVTM and ANQGSEA. With 4 bases removed from V and 5 bases from J, the gap between germline ends came to 11 bases. The CDR3 runs 12 residues. The CDR3 bases are TGCAGCGTTGTCGGCAGGTCATATGGCTACACCTTC. This codes for CSVVGRSYGYTF.

The chain uses TRBV30 and TRBJ1-1; a weak D match, TRBD1 (5 bases). The CDR3 sequence is 12 residues long. V lost 2 bases to trimming and J lost 3 bases, with 7 bases between them. Germline V gives CDR1 GTSNPN, CDR2 SVGIG (reference sequence). The CDR3 reads CAWSLGDTEAFF. The CDR3 nucleotides read TGTGCCTGGAGTCTAGGGGACACTGAAGCTTTCTTT.

CDR3 DNA sequence: TGTGCCAGCAGCAAATCCGACAGCCGTAACACTGAAGCTTTCTTT. This codes for CASSKSDSRNTEAFF. The rearrangement joins TRBV9 to TRBJ1-1, with D perhaps TRBD1 (5 bases). The CDR3 has 15 residues. Per germline, CDR1 SGDLS and CDR2 YYNGEE. Trimming took 4 bases from V and 2 from J, leaving 15 bases between them.

The chain has TRBV6-6 and TRBJ2-7; TRBD2 matches at 8 bases. Germline assignment: CDR1 MNHNY and CDR2 SVGAGI (reference sequence). The CDR3 covers 15 residues. V lost 6 bases to trimming and J lost 1 base; unmatched junction nucleotides: 8. CDR3 in amino acids: CASRGGTSGSYEQYF. The CDR3, as DNA: TGTGCCAGCAGAGGCGGAACTAGCGGATCCTACGAGCAGTACTTC.